The rows below give T cell receptor beta chains drawn from one sample of a study of T cell repertoires in cytomegalovirus infection. TCRdb reanalysed the reads using MiXCR and keeps one entry per CDR3 protein. The sample consists of 300,000 to 400,000 distinct CDR3 sequences, 9.5% of them appearing once. Sequencing used PBMCs. These receptors all stem from a human donor in good health (CMV status not recorded). Some clones in this sample may be carry-over from other donors' samples. Both conserved end residues are part of each CDR3.

v_gene: TRBV14
len: 17
CDR3aa: CASSRFGPQGARYEQYF

v_gene: TRBV7-2
len: 14
CDR3aa: CASSSGPVTDTQYF

v_gene: TRBV4-1
len: 16
CDR3aa: CASSQDRGLAGYEQYF

v_gene: TRBV6-1
len: 19
CDR3aa: CASSRGAGILEGSNTEAFF

v_gene: TRBV11-2
len: 14
CDR3aa: CASSLVRGAYEQYF

v_gene: TRBV29-1
len: 14
CDR3aa: CSVGMGRGTGELFF

v_gene: TRBV27
len: 16
CDR3aa: CASSQPPGTGVDGYTF

v_gene: TRBV7-3
len: 15
CDR3aa: CASSRTSGSGETQYF

v_gene: TRBV18
len: 13
CDR3aa: CASSVDGNSPLHF

v_gene: TRBV20-1
len: 15
CDR3aa: CSARGAPGVSYEQYF

v_gene: TRBV19
len: 15
CDR3aa: CASTPTGGPSTEAFF

v_gene: TRBV6-1
len: 14
CDR3aa: CASSLRGYPESYTF

v_gene: TRBV11-3
len: 13
CDR3aa: CASSPPTGDEQFF

v_gene: TRBV27
len: 15
CDR3aa: CASSLSWGQFNEQFF

v_gene: TRBV11-2
len: 10
CDR3aa: CAITADTQYF

v_gene: TRBV11-1
len: 17
CDR3aa: CASSLLRTGPMNTEAFF

v_gene: TRBV7-2
len: 16
CDR3aa: CASSPRLGQGENIQYF

v_gene: TRBV10-1
len: 16
CDR3aa: CASSEVRADSYNEQFF

v_gene: TRBV12-3/TRBV12-4
len: 16
CDR3aa: CASSLSWQGRPYEQYF

v_gene: TRBV14
len: 13
CDR3aa: CASSQFNNSPLHF

v_gene: TRBV7-2
len: 14
CDR3aa: CASIKEGAKYEQYF

v_gene: TRBV7-2
len: 13
CDR3aa: CASSRRRGTEAFF

v_gene: TRBV6-2/TRBV6-3
len: 15
CDR3aa: CASGSGTISNQPQHF

v_gene: TRBV9
len: 13
CDR3aa: CASSVDRGFEQFF

v_gene: TRBV9
len: 19
CDR3aa: CASSGRGGLAGGPGNEQFF

v_gene: TRBV11-2
len: 13
CDR3aa: CASSRDRDMGYTF

v_gene: TRBV5-5
len: 18
CDR3aa: CASSRGQRGGRNTGELFF

v_gene: TRBV12-3/TRBV12-4
len: 14
CDR3aa: CASSFRTDPREQYF

v_gene: TRBV5-4
len: 17
CDR3aa: CASSLLLGGGLVNEQFF

v_gene: TRBV27
len: 17
CDR3aa: CASSPFSGSTRRDIQYF

v_gene: TRBV6-2/TRBV6-3
len: 13
CDR3aa: CASGDGGDNEQFF

v_gene: TRBV6-1
len: 17
CDR3aa: CATSVGGLGFYTGELFF